This T cell receptor (beta chain) emerged from a study of blood T cell repertoires in COVID-19. On the study more broadly: COVID-19 samples from acute and convalescent phases originated in the United States, Italy and Spain.

CDR1 and CDR2 from the germline V gene are SGHKS and YYEKEE (reference sequence). This CDR3 is 15 amino acids long. Trimming took off 0 bases at V and 4 bases at J, with 12 bases between the two ends. Original analysis: The authors estimated nucleated cell counts from reference gene primer amplification. Assay used: immunoSEQ multiplex PCR; TCRdb lists only in-frame clones, some missing. The DNA gave D and trimming, while V, J and clone size come from that table. The sample lists 350,000 to 450,000 clones; 70% to 90% were seen once. What was sequenced was peripheral blood. This clonotype was obtained from a human donor in a cohort sampled during active COVID-19. This chain joins TRBV5-5 and TRBJ2-3; possible D gene TRBD1, 6 bases. The chain's CDR3 is CASSLAGTMADTQYF. CDR3 nucleotides: TGTGCCAGCAGCTTGGCCGGGACAATGGCAGATACGCAGTATTTT.